A selection of T cell receptor beta chains follows, all from one sample in a study of cytomegalovirus exposure and HLA in healthy donors. TCRdb keeps only in-frame clones here, not all; method: immunoSEQ multiplex PCR. This repertoire shows over 85,000 clones, under 75% found once; its top ten account for 1.2%. Sequencing was done on a sample of PBMCs. All receptors derive from a female donor in good health and CMV-seronegative. Both conserved end residues are part of each CDR3. D genes are given only for firm matches. Clone size is shown for a subset of rows, as once, few, many or a class of expanded clone.

j_gene: TRBJ1-1; v_gene: TRBV6-5; len: 15; abundance: NA; d_gene: TRBD1; CDR3aa: CASSRTGRLNTEAFF; CDR3nt: TGTGCCAGCAGTCGGACAGGGCGATTGAACACTGAAGCTTTCTTT
j_gene: TRBJ2-1; v_gene: TRBV6-1; len: 15; abundance: once; d_gene: NA; CDR3aa: CASFLGGAIRNEQFF; CDR3nt: TGTGCCAGCTTCCTAGGGGGGGCAATTAGGAATGAGCAGTTCTTC
j_gene: TRBJ1-3; v_gene: TRBV11-3; len: 12; abundance: once; d_gene: NA; CDR3aa: CASSLDRDTIYF; CDR3nt: TGTGCCAGCAGCTTAGATCGGGACACCATATATTTT
j_gene: TRBJ2-1; v_gene: TRBV28; len: 15; abundance: NA; d_gene: NA; CDR3aa: CASRRTGPGFNEQFF; CDR3nt: TGTGCCAGCAGAAGAACAGGGCCCGGATTCAATGAGCAGTTCTTC
j_gene: TRBJ2-7; v_gene: TRBV2; len: 15; abundance: few; d_gene: TRBD1; CDR3aa: CASSAGTVAPGEQYF; CDR3nt: TGTGCCAGCAGCGCCGGGACAGTCGCCCCCGGCGAGCAGTACTTC
j_gene: TRBJ2-2; v_gene: TRBV19; len: 17; abundance: NA; d_gene: NA; CDR3aa: CASIKTAPHVNTGELFF; CDR3nt: TGTGCCAGTATTAAGACAGCTCCCCACGTTAACACCGGGGAGCTGTTTTTT
j_gene: TRBJ1-4; v_gene: TRBV5-1; len: 14; abundance: NA; d_gene: NA; CDR3aa: CASSLDREGEKLFF; CDR3nt: TGCGCCAGCAGCTTGGACAGGGAGGGCGAAAAACTGTTTTTT
j_gene: TRBJ2-7; v_gene: TRBV7-8; len: 15; abundance: once; d_gene: TRBD2; CDR3aa: CASSLLASGNYEQYF; CDR3nt: TGTGCCAGCAGCTTACTAGCTAGCGGGAACTACGAGCAGTACTTC
j_gene: TRBJ1-2; v_gene: TRBV9; len: 17; abundance: NA; d_gene: NA; CDR3aa: CASSASGSSWGVNGYTF; CDR3nt: TGTGCCAGCAGCGCTAGTGGGTCCAGTTGGGGGGTTAATGGCTACACCTTC
j_gene: TRBJ2-1; v_gene: TRBV9; len: 16; abundance: NA; d_gene: NA; CDR3aa: CASSANTGSTYNEQFF; CDR3nt: TGTGCCAGCAGCGCAAATACAGGGAGTACCTACAATGAGCAGTTCTTC
j_gene: TRBJ2-3; v_gene: TRBV28; len: 18; abundance: NA; d_gene: TRBD2; CDR3aa: CASSFPGLAGGDTDTQYF; CDR3nt: TGTGCCAGCAGTTTCCCGGGACTAGCGGGAGGGGACACAGATACGCAGTATTTT
j_gene: TRBJ2-7; v_gene: TRBV10-3; len: 16; abundance: few; d_gene: TRBD2; CDR3aa: CAISDLSGGRSYEQYF; CDR3nt: TGTGCCATCAGTGACCTTAGCGGGGGTCGCTCCTACGAGCAGTACTTC
j_gene: TRBJ1-5; v_gene: TRBV28; len: 17; abundance: NA; d_gene: NA; CDR3aa: CASSLDPRDVSNQPQHF; CDR3nt: TGTGCCAGCAGTTTAGATCCCCGGGATGTGAGCAATCAGCCCCAGCATTTT
j_gene: TRBJ1-2; v_gene: TRBV29-1; len: 12; abundance: NA; d_gene: NA; CDR3aa: CSVDRANYGYTF; CDR3nt: TGCAGCGTTGACCGGGCTAACTATGGCTACACCTTC
j_gene: TRBJ2-7; v_gene: TRBV7-9; len: 15; abundance: few; d_gene: NA; CDR3aa: CASSQSGGYAYEQYF; CDR3nt: TGTGCCAGCTCACAATCTGGGGGCTATGCCTACGAGCAGTACTTC
j_gene: TRBJ1-1; v_gene: TRBV30; len: 12; abundance: NA; d_gene: NA; CDR3aa: CASSSPQGLAFF; CDR3nt: TGTGCCTCATCAAGCCCACAGGGTTTGGCTTTCTTT
j_gene: TRBJ1-1; v_gene: TRBV7-8; len: 16; abundance: NA; d_gene: TRBD1; CDR3aa: CASSSRQGQGSTEAFF; CDR3nt: TGTGCCAGCAGCTCCAGACAGGGGCAGGGGAGCACTGAAGCTTTCTTT
j_gene: TRBJ2-7; v_gene: TRBV19; len: 13; abundance: NA; d_gene: NA; CDR3aa: CASSIGQGGAQYF; CDR3nt: TGTGCCAGTAGTATCGGACAAGGGGGGGCGCAGTACTTC
j_gene: TRBJ2-1; v_gene: TRBV2; len: 14; abundance: few; d_gene: TRBD2; CDR3aa: CASGGVIPRVEQFF; CDR3nt: TGTGCCAGTGGGGGGGTCATCCCTAGGGTGGAGCAGTTCTTC
j_gene: TRBJ1-2; v_gene: TRBV5-6; len: 13; abundance: NA; d_gene: NA; CDR3aa: CASNPGANYGYTF; CDR3nt: TGTGCCAGCAACCCCGGTGCTAACTATGGCTACACCTTC
j_gene: TRBJ1-1; v_gene: TRBV11-3; len: 16; abundance: NA; d_gene: TRBD1; CDR3aa: CASSPGQGRMNTEAFF; CDR3nt: TGTGCCAGCAGCCCCGGACAGGGGAGAATGAACACTGAAGCTTTCTTT
j_gene: TRBJ1-1; v_gene: TRBV30; len: 13; abundance: NA; d_gene: NA; CDR3aa: CAWTGLGGTEAFF; CDR3nt: TGTGCCTGGACCGGCTTAGGAGGGACTGAAGCTTTCTTT
j_gene: TRBJ1-2; v_gene: TRBV28; len: 11; abundance: NA; d_gene: NA; CDR3aa: CASGTLNGYTF; CDR3nt: TGTGCCAGCGGGACACTCAATGGCTACACCTTC
j_gene: TRBJ1-1; v_gene: TRBV7-3; len: 13; abundance: NA; d_gene: NA; CDR3aa: CASSFAGHTEAFF; CDR3nt: TGTGCCAGCAGCTTCGCAGGGCACACTGAAGCTTTCTTT
j_gene: TRBJ2-5; v_gene: TRBV7-2; len: 11; abundance: few; d_gene: TRBD2; CDR3aa: CASTGGETQYF; CDR3nt: TGTGCCAGTACGGGGGGTGAGACCCAGTACTTC
j_gene: TRBJ1-5; v_gene: TRBV10-3; len: 14; abundance: NA; d_gene: NA; CDR3aa: CAISDSGGNQPQHF; CDR3nt: TGTGCCATCAGTGATTCCGGGGGCAATCAGCCCCAGCATTTT
j_gene: TRBJ1-2; v_gene: TRBV30; len: 11; abundance: few; d_gene: NA; CDR3aa: CAWSLSLRYTF; CDR3nt: TGTGCCTGGAGTCTATCATTACGCTACACCTTC
j_gene: TRBJ2-6; v_gene: TRBV7-9; len: 15; abundance: few; d_gene: TRBD1; CDR3aa: CASSHGQDGANVLTF; CDR3nt: TGTGCCAGCAGCCACGGACAGGATGGGGCCAACGTCCTGACTTTC
j_gene: TRBJ2-3; v_gene: TRBV30; len: 13; abundance: NA; d_gene: TRBD1; CDR3aa: CARWDSSTDTQYF; CDR3nt: TGTGCCAGGTGGGACAGCAGCACAGATACGCAGTATTTT
j_gene: TRBJ2-1; v_gene: TRBV30; len: 16; abundance: NA; d_gene: TRBD2; CDR3aa: CAWSAWRGGYRNEQFF; CDR3nt: TGTGCCTGGAGCGCTTGGCGGGGGGGCTACAGAAATGAGCAGTTCTTC
j_gene: TRBJ2-1; v_gene: TRBV5-1; len: 16; abundance: once; d_gene: TRBD2; CDR3aa: CASTPPTSVRYNEQFF; CDR3nt: TGCGCCAGCACCCCCCCCACTAGCGTACGCTACAATGAGCAGTTCTTC
j_gene: TRBJ1-2; v_gene: TRBV5-4; len: 15; abundance: NA; d_gene: TRBD1; CDR3aa: CASSLEQGRSVGYTF; CDR3nt: TGTGCCAGCAGCTTGGAACAGGGGAGGTCTGTAGGCTACACCTTC
j_gene: TRBJ2-7; v_gene: TRBV19; len: 14; abundance: NA; d_gene: TRBD1; CDR3aa: CASSIRDRPYEQYF; CDR3nt: TGTGCCAGTAGTATAAGGGACAGGCCCTACGAGCAGTACTTC
j_gene: TRBJ2-7; v_gene: TRBV18; len: 14; abundance: NA; d_gene: TRBD1; CDR3aa: CASSPGTENYEQYF; CDR3nt: TGTGCCAGCTCACCAGGGACAGAGAACTACGAGCAGTACTTC
j_gene: TRBJ1-4; v_gene: TRBV6-6; len: 12; abundance: NA; d_gene: TRBD1; CDR3aa: CASSYPGQELFF; CDR3nt: TGTGCCAGCAGTTATCCCGGACAGGAACTGTTTTTT
j_gene: TRBJ1-1; v_gene: TRBV25-1; len: 13; abundance: few; d_gene: NA; CDR3aa: CASSDRANTEAFF; CDR3nt: TGTGCCAGCAGTGACAGGGCGAACACTGAAGCTTTCTTT
j_gene: TRBJ2-7; v_gene: TRBV28; len: 14; abundance: NA; d_gene: TRBD1; CDR3aa: CASKTGGNFYEQYF; CDR3nt: TGTGCCAGCAAAACAGGGGGCAATTTCTACGAGCAGTACTTC
j_gene: TRBJ2-2; v_gene: TRBV2; len: 13; abundance: NA; d_gene: NA; CDR3aa: CASSILNTGELFF; CDR3nt: TGTGCCAGCAGTATACTGAACACCGGGGAGCTGTTTTTT